This T cell receptor beta chain came from a study of T cells after posttransplantation cyclophosphamide. Findings and caveats of the study: TRB overlap between skin or GI tissue T cells and blood was limited.

Controls had myeloablative marrow grafts with methotrexate and calcineurin inhibitor, sampled at 1 year. In this sample, this clone turned up once. Its specificity is unknown. Sequenced by immunoSEQ multiplex PCR; TCRdb stores in-frame clones only, minus some. This table holds roughly 24,000 clones, around 92% found once. Sequenced here: PBMCs, sampled after an allogeneic stem cell transplant with a calcineurin inhibitor and methotrexate. The sequence derives from a female patient aged 45 to 65 who received an allogeneic stem cell transplant from an unrelated donor, was CMV-positive, and had chronic GVHD only. Some T cells may have come from the graft donor.

The CDR3 sequence: CAISTTGGGNEQYF. CDR3 nucleotides: TGTGCCATCAGTACCACCGGGGGGGGCAACGAGCAGTACTTC. This chain joins TRBV10-3 and TRBJ2-7; the match to TRBD2 covers 8 bases. The germline gives CDR1 ENHRY, CDR2 SYGVKD. The CDR3 consists of 14 residues. With 5 bases clipped from V and 5 bases from J, the junction kept 8 bases outside the gene matches.